These T cell receptor beta chains were read from a single sample in a study of graft-versus-host responses after intestinal transplantation. This table comes from immunoSEQ multiplex PCR, and its TCRdb copy is limited to in-frame clones, with some not included. Here the sample spans 75,000 to 100,000 clones, roughly nine tenths being singletons. Which antigens these TCRs recognize remains unknown. The sample in question was unstimulated CD4+ T cells sorted from spleen or lymph node cells, obtained before transplant. The receptors were sampled from a human donor who was the organ donor for an intestinal transplant. CDR3s include the opening cysteine and the closing phenylalanine or tryptophan.

v_call	j_call	cdr3_aa
TRBV6-4	TRBJ2-1	CASTNRDRIKGSSYNEQFF
TRBV13	TRBJ2-1	CASSSPYAGLGTGEQFF
TRBV28	TRBJ1-2	CASRRGGATLLGYTF
TRBV2	TRBJ1-2	CASSETGGKVNYGYTF
TRBV4-2	-	CASSQGTGGHEQYF
TRBV6-1	TRBJ2-2	CASRRTGSGELFF
TRBV7-2	TRBJ2-1	CASSLRRGSENEQFF
TRBV27	TRBJ2-2	CASRRDRGNTGELFF
TRBV28	TRBJ2-2	CASSSSGGSNTGELFF
TRBV6-5	TRBJ2-7	CASRLAGTGTHEQYF
TRBV18	TRBJ2-3	CASSTRTDTQYF
TRBV11-2	TRBJ2-3	CASSPRLALRDTQYF
TRBV4-2	TRBJ2-6	CASSQPGQGSGANVLTF
TRBV4-1	TRBJ2-2	CASSQAAGANTGELFF
TRBV28	TRBJ1-1	CASSRQATEAFF
TRBV4-3	TRBJ1-2	CASSRNRDFNYGYTF
TRBV16	TRBJ2-7	CASSQWHEQYF
TRBV6-5	TRBJ1-6	CASTSAGRGWPLHF
TRBV9	TRBJ2-2	CASSPRLAGVNTGELFF
TRBV10-3	TRBJ2-3	CAISASADTQYF
TRBV5-1	TRBJ2-4	CASSLAAESNIQYF
TRBV10-3	TRBJ2-1	CAISGSPYEQFF
TRBV7-9	TRBJ2-2	CASSLRASGYQTNTGELFF
TRBV5-4	TRBJ1-6	CASSLYGGSYNSPLHF
TRBV4-2	TRBJ1-5	CASSRGSNQPQHF
TRBV5-1	TRBJ2-7	CASSRSGPGEQYF
TRBV5-4	TRBJ2-5	CASSLAFGRSKETQYF
TRBV4-1	TRBJ2-6	CASSQPGQRLGAGANVLTF
TRBV28	TRBJ1-4	CASSVAGGNEKLFF
TRBV4-3	TRBJ1-2	CASSQDQRNYYHYGYTF
TRBV28	TRBJ1-3	CASRGGWNTIYF
TRBV4-2	TRBJ2-3	CASSQGLGAADTQYF
TRBV25-1	TRBJ1-3	CASSEFGSGNTIYF
TRBV11-2	TRBJ2-3	CASSLGLTDTQYF
TRBV28	TRBJ2-7	CASSEGTEQYF
TRBV11-2	TRBJ2-1	CASSKRQDPYNEQFF
TRBV5-1	TRBJ1-1	CASSSVDRVAEAFF
TRBV19	TRBJ1-4	CASRAGTGPEKLFF
TRBV4-2	TRBJ2-7	CASSQDQGKNYEQYF
TRBV18	TRBJ1-4	CASSPDRGWEKLFF
TRBV13	TRBJ2-7	CASSLEGASWGTYEQYF
TRBV18	TRBJ2-5	CASSPLTRSQETQYF
TRBV6-5	TRBJ2-3	CASSGHKPSDTQYF
TRBV25-1	TRBJ2-7	CASSALEAYEQYF
TRBV28	TRBJ2-7	CASSWRGPHYEQYF
TRBV6-1	TRBJ1-3	CASSEGRVASGNTIYF
TRBV2	TRBJ2-2	CASIFSAGELFF
TRBV7-2	TRBJ2-5	CASSLGTVQETQYF
TRBV11-3	TRBJ1-2	CASSTRTGSDYTF
TRBV10-2	TRBJ1-2	CASSDPGILYGYTF
TRBV10-3	TRBJ2-5	CAISESAGYQETQYF